The rows below give T cell receptor beta chains drawn from one sample of a study of blood T cells in healthy people across ages. TCRdb re-analysed the 5' RACE reads in MiXCR, keeping a single row per CDR3 protein. The profile shows some 1.6 million distinct CDR3 sequences, almost 35% of them singletons. Sequencing was done on a sample of blood. The receptors were sampled from a woman aged 25 to 39 in good health. Both conserved end residues are part of each CDR3. A D gene is named only where the DNA matches it firmly. Not every row has a clone size; where given, it reads once, few, many or a size class.

TGTGCTGGGACCCGGGGGGCGAACAATGAGCAGTTCTTC | CAGTRGANNEQFF | - | TRBV18 | 13 | TRBJ2-1 | many
TGTGCCAGCAGCCCCTCCCCGAACGACGAGCAGTACTTC | CASSPSPNDEQYF | - | TRBV9 | 13 | TRBJ2-7 | -
TGTGCCAGCAGCTTGGTTAGCGGGGTCGTTCGAGATACGCAGTATTTT | CASSLVSGVVRDTQYF | TRBD2 | TRBV5-6 | 16 | TRBJ2-3 | -
TGTGCCAGCCCACCAGGGACAGGTGACTACGAGCAGTACTTC | CASPPGTGDYEQYF | TRBD1 | TRBV18 | 14 | TRBJ2-7 | -
TGTGCCAGCAGGACAGGGACATCCTACAATGAGCAGTTCTTC | CASRTGTSYNEQFF | TRBD1 | TRBV2 | 14 | TRBJ2-1 | -
TGTGCCTGGAGGGCGTCCTACGAGCAGTACTTC | CAWRASYEQYF | - | TRBV30 | 11 | TRBJ2-7 | few
TGTGCCAGCAGCCCTCCGGGACAGGGCCCTTTCGAGCAGTACTTC | CASSPPGQGPFEQYF | - | TRBV21-1 | 15 | TRBJ2-7 | -
TGCGCCAGTAAGGGGACAGGTGTCTACAATGAGCAGTTCTTC | CASKGTGVYNEQFF | TRBD1 | TRBV5-1 | 14 | TRBJ2-1 | many
TGTGCCAGCAGTTACCTCAGGGACAATGAGCAGTTCTTC | CASSYLRDNEQFF | - | TRBV6-6 | 13 | TRBJ2-1 | many
TGCAGTGCGACACTAGCGGGAGCGAAAGGCACAGATACGCAGTATTTT | CSATLAGAKGTDTQYF | TRBD2 | TRBV20-1 | 16 | TRBJ2-3 | few
TGTGCCAGCAGCGGGACAGCCATGAACACTGAAGCTTTCTTT | CASSGTAMNTEAFF | TRBD1 | TRBV7-3 | 14 | TRBJ1-1 | -
TGCAGTGCCCTACCGAGGACAGGGAGGAACGAGCAGTACTTC | CSALPRTGRNEQYF | TRBD1 | TRBV20-1 | 14 | TRBJ2-7 | -
TGTGCCAGTAGTAAACTAGCGGGAGGATCCTACGAGCAGTACTTC | CASSKLAGGSYEQYF | TRBD2 | TRBV19 | 15 | TRBJ2-7 | -
TGCAGCGCCCTGGACGTGGAGAGAACTGAAGCTTTCTTT | CSALDVERTEAFF | - | TRBV29-1 | 13 | TRBJ1-1 | -
TGTGCCAGCAGTTACGCCACGGGGGGGCGCAATGAGCAGTTCTTC | CASSYATGGRNEQFF | TRBD2 | TRBV6-2/TRBV6-3 | 15 | TRBJ2-1 | -
TGTGCCAGCAGCTTGACTCGACAGGGGAACAATGAGCAGTTCTTC | CASSLTRQGNNEQFF | TRBD1 | TRBV5-4 | 15 | TRBJ2-1 | once
TGTGCCAGCAGCTCCTTTTTGACTAGCGGGGGGTCCTCTAGCACAGATACGCAGTATTTT | CASSSFLTSGGSSSTDTQYF | TRBD2 | TRBV7-2 | 20 | TRBJ2-3 | few
TGTGCCAGCAGCTTGGATGGAACTCTCAATGAGCAGTTCTTC | CASSLDGTLNEQFF | - | TRBV5-6 | 14 | TRBJ2-1 | -
TGTGCCAGCACCAGACCCGAGACTAGCGGATACAATGAGCAGTTCTTC | CASTRPETSGYNEQFF | TRBD2 | TRBV6-5 | 16 | TRBJ2-1 | -
TGTGCCAGCAGTAGAAAAGGCTATACGCAGTATTTT | CASSRKGYTQYF | - | TRBV27 | 12 | TRBJ2-3 | few
TGCAGCGTTGAAGATCCAGGACAGGGGGCCTACGAGCAGTACTTC | CSVEDPGQGAYEQYF | TRBD1 | TRBV29-1 | 15 | TRBJ2-7 | many
TGCGCCAGCTGCTTTGGAGCGGGAGGCGATGAGCAGTTCTTC | CASCFGAGGDEQFF | TRBD2 | TRBV5-1 | 14 | TRBJ2-1 | few
TGTGCCAGTACCGGTTGGAGCCACAATGAGCAGTTCTTC | CASTGWSHNEQFF | - | TRBV9 | 13 | TRBJ2-1 | few
TGCAGTGCTAGTCCGCAGGGCCTAGGTAATGAGCAGTTCTTC | CSASPQGLGNEQFF | - | TRBV20-1 | 14 | TRBJ2-1 | -
TGTGCCAGCAGCCAAGGGCAGGCGGTAAGGGATGAAAAACTGTTTTTT | CASSQGQAVRDEKLFF | - | TRBV3-1 | 16 | TRBJ1-4 | few
TGTGCCAGCAGCTTGGGGGGAGCCCGGAGGGGAGAAAAACTGTTTTTT | CASSLGGARRGEKLFF | - | TRBV7-2 | 16 | TRBJ1-4 | few
TGTGCCACCAGCACCTGGACAGGAACCTCCTACAATGAGCAGTTCTTC | CATSTWTGTSYNEQFF | TRBD1 | TRBV15 | 16 | TRBJ2-1 | few
TGTGCCAGCAGCTTAAGGGTGGCTTCCTACGAGCAGTACTTC | CASSLRVASYEQYF | - | TRBV7-8 | 14 | TRBJ2-7 | -
TGTGCCAGCAGCTCGACAGATAGCAATCAGCCCCAGCATTTT | CASSSTDSNQPQHF | - | TRBV7-9 | 14 | TRBJ1-5 | -
TGTGCCAGCAGCTTTCAGAGAGGGACGATTGAAGCTTTCTTT | CASSFQRGTIEAFF | - | TRBV11-1 | 14 | TRBJ1-1 | few
TGTGCCAGCAGTGCTAGGATAATTGGTTACGAGCAGTACTTC | CASSARIIGYEQYF | - | TRBV6-1 | 14 | TRBJ2-7 | few
TGTGCCAGCAAAATAGCGGGGGGAAGAACAGATACGCAGTATTTT | CASKIAGGRTDTQYF | TRBD2 | TRBV12-3/TRBV12-4 | 15 | TRBJ2-3 | -
TGTGCCAGCAGCTTAGAACCTGAGCAGTTCTTC | CASSLEPEQFF | - | TRBV7-9 | 11 | TRBJ2-1 | -
TGCGCCAGCAGCTTACCAGGGGCCTCGAACACCGGGGAGCTGTTTTTT | CASSLPGASNTGELFF | - | TRBV4-3 | 16 | TRBJ2-2 | -
TGCAGTGCTGAGGGCGGTAGCGGGAGGGGTGAGCAGTTCTTC | CSAEGGSGRGEQFF | TRBD2 | TRBV20-1 | 14 | TRBJ2-1 | -
TGCAGTGCTAGAGATCGCAGGGGTCCGGGGCAGCCCCAGCATTTT | CSARDRRGPGQPQHF | - | TRBV20-1 | 15 | TRBJ1-5 | once
TGTACTGGTTGGGGGGACCCCCTCCACTTT | CTGWGDPLHF | - | TRBV7-7 | 10 | TRBJ1-6 | -
TGCGCCAGCAGCCAAGTAATGAGGGGCACTGAAGCTTTCTTT | CASSQVMRGTEAFF | - | TRBV4-1 | 14 | TRBJ1-1 | few
TGCAGTGCTAGTACAGGGGGAGGCGACGAGCAGTACTTC | CSASTGGGDEQYF | TRBD1 | TRBV20-1 | 13 | TRBJ2-7 | -
TGTGCCAGCAGCTTAGACCCTGGAGAATACGAGCAGTACTTC | CASSLDPGEYEQYF | - | TRBV7-9 | 14 | TRBJ2-7 | few
TGTGCCAGCAGTTTATATAGCGGGGGGAAGTTCAATGGGCAGTTCTTC | CASSLYSGGKFNGQFF | TRBD2 | TRBV27 | 16 | TRBJ2-1 | -